This TCR beta chain was observed in a study of blood T cell repertoires in COVID-19. As for the study in general: Samples of COVID-19 (acute and convalescent) were obtained from the United States, Italy and Spain. Sample material is recorded as cDNA or gDNA derived from T cells, B-cell-depleted T cells, or PBMCs.

Per germline, CDR1 SNHLY and CDR2 FYNNEI. J was trimmed by 7 bases and V by 2 bases; bases with no gene match: 3. This CDR3 has 15 residues. In this sample, this clone turned up a few times. In the study's own analysis: Counts of nucleated cells, estimated from reference gene primer amplification, were obtained. The repertoire was sequenced with immunoSEQ multiplex PCR; TCRdb's copy has only in-frame clones and lacks some. The DNA gave D and trimming, while V, J and clone size come from that table. The sample contains under 200,000 clones, approximately 82% of which appear only once. Sequenced material: peripheral blood. The rearrangement uses TRBV2 and TRBJ1-6; 9 nucleotides agree with TRBD1. The clonotype comes from a man aged 70-80 years who had recovered from COVID-19. The chain's CDR3 is CASSESGQGNSPLHF. CDR3 sequence (DNA): TGTGCCAGCAGTGAATCGGGACAGGGAAATTCACCCCTCCACTTT. The full variable domain, with the rest looked up from reference TRBV2 and TRBJ1-6, is EPEVTQTPSHQVTQMGQEVILRCVPISNHLYFYWYRQILGQKVEFLVSFYNNEISEKSEIFDDQFSVERPDGSNFTLKIRSTKLEDSAMYFCASSESGQGNSPLHFGNGTRLTVT.